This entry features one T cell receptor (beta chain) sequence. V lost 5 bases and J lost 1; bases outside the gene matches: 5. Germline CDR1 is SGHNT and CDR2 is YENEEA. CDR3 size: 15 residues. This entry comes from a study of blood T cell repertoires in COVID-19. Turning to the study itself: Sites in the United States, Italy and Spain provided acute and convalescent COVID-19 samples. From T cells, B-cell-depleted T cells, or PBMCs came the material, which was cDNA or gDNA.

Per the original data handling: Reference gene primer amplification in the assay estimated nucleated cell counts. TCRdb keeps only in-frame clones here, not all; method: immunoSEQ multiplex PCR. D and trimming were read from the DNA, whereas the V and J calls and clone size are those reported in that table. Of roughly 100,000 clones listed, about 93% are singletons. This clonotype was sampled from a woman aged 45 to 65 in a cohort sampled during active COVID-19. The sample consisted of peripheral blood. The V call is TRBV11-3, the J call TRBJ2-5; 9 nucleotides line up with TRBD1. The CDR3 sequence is CASSTGQGTQETQYF. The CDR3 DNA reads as TGTGCCAGCAGCACCGGACAGGGGACCCAAGAGACCCAGTACTTC.